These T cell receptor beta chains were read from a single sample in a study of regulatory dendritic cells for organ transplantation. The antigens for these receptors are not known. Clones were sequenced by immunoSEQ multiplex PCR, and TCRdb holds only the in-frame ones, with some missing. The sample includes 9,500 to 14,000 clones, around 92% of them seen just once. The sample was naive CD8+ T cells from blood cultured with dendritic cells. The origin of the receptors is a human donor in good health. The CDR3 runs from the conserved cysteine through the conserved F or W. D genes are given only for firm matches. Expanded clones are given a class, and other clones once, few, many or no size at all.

CASSLATGQQYF	TGTGCCAGCAGCTTGGCAACAGGGCAGCAGTACTTC	TRBV7-9	TRBJ2-7	-	-
CAWSVSSGTGRAF	TGTGCCTGGAGTGTATCCTCCGGGACAGGGAGAGCCTTC	TRBV30	TRBJ1-2	TRBD1	-
CASSQGWGAAGTEAFF	TGCGCCAGCAGCCAAGGGTGGGGGGCGGCCGGGACTGAGGCTTTCTTT	TRBV4-3	TRBJ1-1	-	-
CSVVSLSVGNTIYF	TGCAGCGTTGTTAGTCTGTCCGTTGGAAACACCATATATTTT	TRBV29-1	TRBJ1-3	-	-
CASSLTGANVLTF	TGTGCCAGCAGTTTAACGGGGGCCAACGTCCTGACTTTC	TRBV27	TRBJ2-6	-	-
CATGQAGNTEAFF	TGTGCCACCGGACAGGCCGGGAACACTGAAGCTTTCTTT	TRBV15	TRBJ1-1	TRBD1	-
CASSPGQGAYEQYF	TGCGCCAGCAGCCCCGGACAGGGGGCCTACGAGCAGTACTTC	TRBV4-3	TRBJ2-7	TRBD1	-
CASSLDLRASSYNSPLHF	TGTGCCAGCAGCTTAGATCTGCGGGCAAGCTCCTATAATTCACCCCTCCACTTT	TRBV11-3	TRBJ1-6	-	-
CASSHGGSYNEQFF	TGTGCCAGTAGTCACGGGGGTTCCTACAATGAGCAGTTCTTC	TRBV19	TRBJ2-1	-	-
CASSEVMGYEQYF	TGCGCCAGCAGCGAGGTGATGGGCTACGAGCAGTACTTC	TRBV4-1	TRBJ2-7	-	-
CASSPDPGQDSYEQYF	TGTGCCAGCAGCCCAGATCCGGGACAGGACTCCTACGAGCAGTACTTC	TRBV7-9	TRBJ2-7	TRBD1	-
CASSVAGASYEQYF	TGTGCCAGCAGCGTAGCGGGAGCGTCCTACGAGCAGTACTTC	TRBV7-9	TRBJ2-7	TRBD2	-
CATSRGTSGSTQYF	TGTGCCACCAGCAGAGGGACTAGCGGGAGTACGCAGTATTTT	TRBV15	TRBJ2-3	TRBD2	-
CASKGQGGRDYGYTF	TGTGCCAGCAAGGGACAGGGGGGGCGGGACTATGGCTACACCTTC	TRBV27	TRBJ1-2	TRBD1	-
CASSVGETYEQYF	TGTGCCAGCAGCGTAGGGGAGACCTACGAGCAGTACTTC	TRBV9	TRBJ2-7	-	-
CASSQDGGGAVRDSGNTIYF	TGCGCCAGCAGCCAAGATGGAGGGGGCGCCGTCAGGGACTCTGGAAACACCATATATTTT	TRBV4-3	TRBJ1-3	TRBD1	-
CASSVGGGRQPQHF	TGTGCCAGCAGCGTAGGAGGGGGAAGACAGCCCCAGCATTTT	TRBV9	TRBJ1-5	-	-
CASSLVTSPEQYF	TGTGCCAGCAGCTTAGTGACCTCTCCCGAGCAGTACTTC	TRBV13	TRBJ2-7	-	few
CASSPGTSNNEQFF	TGTGCCAGCTCACCAGGGACTAGCAACAATGAGCAGTTCTTC	TRBV18	TRBJ2-1	TRBD2	-
CASSHRVGTGGLAGPYEQYF	TGCGCCAGCAGCCATCGGGTCGGGACAGGGGGACTAGCGGGGCCCTACGAGCAGTACTTC	TRBV4-3	TRBJ2-7	TRBD2	-
CASSRELAATDTDTQYF	TGTGCCAGCAGCCGAGAACTAGCGGCAACTGACACAGATACGCAGTATTTT	TRBV14	TRBJ2-3	TRBD2	-
CASSQGNEQYF	TGTGCCAGCAGCCAAGGAAACGAGCAGTACTTC	TRBV5-6	TRBJ2-7	-	-
CASRLDTGELFF	TGTGCCAGCAGGCTAGACACCGGGGAGCTGTTTTTT	TRBV28	TRBJ2-2	-	-
CASRGTQFTF	TGTGCCAGCAGGGGGACACAGTTCACCTTC	TRBV2	TRBJ1-2	-	-
CASSFGAGGEKLFF	TGCGCCAGCAGCTTCGGCGCGGGTGGGGAAAAACTGTTTTTT	TRBV5-1	TRBJ1-4	-	once
CASSEGEVTDTQYF	TGTGCCAGCAGCGAAGGGGAAGTAACAGATACGCAGTATTTT	TRBV4-2	TRBJ2-3	-	-
CAWSEGTRSNQPQHF	TGTGCCTGGAGTGAGGGGACTCGAAGCAATCAGCCCCAGCATTTT	TRBV30	TRBJ1-5	-	-
CASSQRQMNEQFF	TGCGCCAGCAGCCAACGACAAATGAATGAGCAGTTCTTC	TRBV4-3	TRBJ2-1	-	-
CASSEVWGTGEFRGYNEQFF	TGTGCCAGCAGTGAAGTTTGGGGGACAGGGGAGTTTCGGGGTTACAATGAGCAGTTCTTC	TRBV6-1	TRBJ2-1	TRBD1	-
CASSYGGQYEQYF	TGTGCCAGCAGTTATGGGGGGCAGTACGAGCAGTACTTC	TRBV6-5	TRBJ2-7	-	-
CASSAGAPTALHF	TGTGCCAGCAGTGCGGGGGCCCCGACCGCCCTCCACTTT	TRBV2	TRBJ1-6	-	-
CASSPANTEAFF	TGTGCCAGCAGCCCTGCCAACACTGAAGCTTTCTTT	TRBV5-4	TRBJ1-1	-	-
CASRPYVTGGHEQYF	TGTGCCAGCAGGCCCTACGTAACGGGGGGGCACGAGCAGTACTTC	TRBV6-5	TRBJ2-7	TRBD2	-
CATSPGLGSYEQYF	TGTGCCACCAGCCCGGGACTAGGCTCCTACGAGCAGTACTTC	TRBV15	TRBJ2-7	TRBD2	-
CASSLASGGYEQYF	TGTGCCAGCAGCTTGGCATCAGGGGGATACGAGCAGTACTTC	TRBV6-5	TRBJ2-7	TRBD1	-
CSVEKPSGGQSSYEQCF	TGCAGCGTTGAGAAGCCTAGCGGGGGCCAAAGCTCCTACGAGCAGTGCTTC	TRBV29-1	TRBJ2-7	TRBD2	-
CASSQVTGTYGYTF	TGCGCCAGCAGCCAAGTGACAGGGACCTATGGCTACACCTTC	TRBV4-1	TRBJ1-2	TRBD1	few
CASSSRLAVGETQYF	TGTGCCAGCAGCTCCAGACTAGCCGTCGGGGAGACCCAGTACTTC	TRBV7-6	TRBJ2-5	TRBD2	-
CASSFGDRGYEQYF	TGTGCCAGCAGTTTCGGGGACAGGGGTTACGAGCAGTACTTC	TRBV28	TRBJ2-7	TRBD1	-
CASSQDSGTGRLEQYF	TGCGCCAGCAGCCAAGATTCCGGGACAGGGAGACTCGAGCAGTACTTC	TRBV4-1	TRBJ2-7	TRBD1	-
CASSPTPYEQYF	TGTGCCAGCAGCCCCACGCCCTACGAGCAGTACTTC	TRBV7-2	TRBJ2-7	-	-
CASSEGLASNEQFF	TGTGCCAGCAGTGAGGGACTAGCGTCCAATGAGCAGTTCTTC	TRBV2	TRBJ2-1	TRBD2	-
CASSSWQNYGYTF	TGTGCCAGCAGCTCATGGCAGAACTATGGCTACACCTTC	TRBV7-6	TRBJ1-2	-	once
CASSYNSDASYEQYF	TGTGCCAGCAGTTATAACTCGGACGCCTCCTACGAGCAGTACTTC	TRBV6-5	TRBJ2-7	-	once
CASSDRSYNEQFF	TGTGCCAGTAGTGACCGATCCTACAATGAGCAGTTCTTC	TRBV19	TRBJ2-1	-	-
CAGVEENTEAFF	TGTGCCGGAGTGGAAGAGAACACTGAAGCTTTCTTT	TRBV7-9	TRBJ1-1	-	-
CASSRSGSYEQYF	TGTGCCAGCAGCCGTAGCGGGAGCTACGAGCAGTACTTC	TRBV7-9	TRBJ2-7	TRBD2	-
CASSYSDFYGYTF	TGTGCCAGCAGTTACTCGGATTTCTATGGCTACACCTTC	TRBV6-5	TRBJ1-2	-	once
CASSVDGMSSYEQYF	TGTGCCAGCAGCGTAGATGGCATGAGCTCCTACGAGCAGTACTTC	TRBV9	TRBJ2-7	-	-
CASSLVSGRVYNEQFF	TGCGCCAGCAGCTTGGTCAGCGGGAGGGTCTACAATGAGCAGTTCTTC	TRBV5-1	TRBJ2-1	TRBD2	-
CASSVGGPSYGQYF	TGTGCCAGCAGCGTAGGAGGGCCCTCCTACGGGCAGTACTTC	TRBV9	TRBJ2-7	-	-
CASSLGVGGLDTQYF	TGTGCCAGCAGCTTAGGTGTGGGGGGATTAGATACGCAGTATTTT	TRBV11-2	TRBJ2-3	-	-
CASSQGAQGNTIYF	TGTGCCAGCAGTCAGGGGGCGCAGGGAAACACCATATATTTT	TRBV9	TRBJ1-3	TRBD1	-
CASSTRAGITNTEAFF	TGTGCCAGCAGCACCCGGGCAGGAATAACGAACACTGAAGCTTTCTTT	TRBV4-2	TRBJ1-1	-	-